The 21 T cell receptor beta chains reported below all come from one sample, sequenced in a study of early T cells in non-severe SARS-CoV-2 infection. One entry per CDR3 protein results from TCRdb running MiXCR on the 5' RACE reads. The sample yields tens of thousands of distinct CDR3 sequences, around 14% seen once. The sample comprised whole blood. All receptors derive from an adult who was a healthcare worker with PCR-confirmed SARS-CoV-2 infection or an uninfected control (not recorded which).

This clonotype has more than one count but fewer than ten. This chain links TRBV25-1 with TRBJ2-7; D is perhaps TRBD2 (5 bases). Trimming stripped 4 bases from V and 6 bases from J, with 16 bases between. From germline, CDR1 is MGHDK and CDR2 SYGVNS. The CDR3 is 14 residues long. CDR3: CASSAPGVGSEQYF. Here the CDR3 DNA reads TGTGCCAGCAGTGCCCCCGGGGTGGGTTCCGAGCAGTACTTC.

Here the CDR3 reads CASSVTQGSEQFF. The CDR3 nucleotides read TGTGCCAGCTCAGTCACACAGGGTAGTGAGCAGTTCTTC. The chain has TRBV18 and TRBJ2-1; D may be TRBD1 (6 bases). V was cut by 5 bases and J by 9 bases, with 14 bases left in between. This CDR3 has 13 amino acids. Germline-derived CDR1 and CDR2 are KGHSH and LQKENI.

This clonotype was recorded a few times. The chain links TRBV7-8 to TRBJ1-5; TRBD1 matches 10 bases. The CDR3 has 15 amino acids. Unmatched junction bases numbered 2, after V lost 5 bases and J lost 1 base. Germline V CDR1 and CDR2: SGHVS, FQNEAQ. The CDR3 DNA reads TGTGCCAGCAGCCGGGACAGGGGCAGCAATCAGCCCCAGCATTTT. Translation: CASSRDRGSNQPQHF.

V is TRBV3-1 and J is TRBJ1-1; D gene ambiguous. Germline CDR1 and CDR2: LGHDT and YNNKEL (reference sequence). CDR3 length: 16 residues. V lost 0 bases and J 0 bases, leaving 11 bases between the germline ends. In nucleotides, the CDR3 is TGTGCCAGCAGCCAAGAGTTAACAGCGCTGAACACTGAAGCTTTCTTT. As protein: CASSQELTALNTEAFF.

About this clonotype itself: This clone may be a read error of a much larger clone one base away. This chain connects TRBV5-1 to TRBJ2-7; no clear D. CDR1 is SGHRS and CDR2 is YFSETQ in the germline V gene. CDR3 length: 14 amino acids. In nucleotides, the CDR3 is TGCGCCAGCTCCGCCCTGAAGTCGACCTACGAGCGGTACTTC. It specifies CASSALKSTYERYF.

In its sample, this clonotype was seen a few times. The chain couples TRBV29-1 to TRBJ2-5, with D unresolved. Germline V gene data show CDR1 as SQVTM and CDR2 as ANQGSEA. The CDR3 sequence is 12 residues long. Trimming pared 4 bases from V and 1 base from J, leaving 7 bases between. CDR3 sequence reads: CSVGSIQETQYF. The CDR3 coding sequence is TGCAGCGTTGGTAGCATCCAAGAGACCCAGTACTTC.

This clonotype was seen ten or more times. This rearrangement joins TRBV27 to TRBJ1-5, with D tentatively TRBD1 (5 bases). Trimming removed 6 bases from V and 5 bases from J, with 17 bases in between. Germline CDR1 is MNHEY and CDR2 is SMNVEV (reference sequence). CDR3 size: 15 residues. The CDR3 region is CASRPDSVSHQPQHF. DNA for the CDR3: TGTGCCAGCAGGCCCGACAGTGTCTCCCATCAGCCCCAGCATTTT.

This clonotype was detected many times. The rearrangement uses TRBV29-1 and TRBJ1-2; no clear D. The V gene lost 0 bases and the J gene lost 5 bases, with 16 bases spanning the gap. The CDR3 sequence is 15 residues long. CDR1 is SQVTM and CDR2 is ANQGSEA in the germline V gene. This CDR3 is CSVEDITEIVYGYTF. The DNA of the CDR3 is TGCAGCGTTGAAGATATCACAGAGATAGTTTATGGCTACACCTTC. The full variable domain, rest sourced from reference TRBV29-1 and TRBJ1-2, is SAVISQKPSRDICQRGTSLTIQCQVDSQVTMMFWYRQQPGQSLTLIATANQGSEATYESGFVIDKFPISRPNLTFSTLTVSNMSPEDSSIYLCSVEDITEIVYGYTFGSGTRLTVV.

The rearrangement uses TRBV7-9 and TRBJ2-3; D unclear. V lost 3 bases to trimming and J lost 0 bases, with 7 bases between them. Germline V gives CDR1 SEHNR, CDR2 FQNEAQ (reference sequence). This CDR3 has 14 residues. CDR3 in amino acids: CASSFGHSTDTQYF. In DNA form, the CDR3 reads TGTGCCAGCAGCTTTGGCCATAGCACAGATACGCAGTATTTT.

This clonotype was counted at least ten times. This chain connects TRBV7-6 to TRBJ1-6; D remains unclear. Germline V gives CDR1 SGHVS, CDR2 FNYEAQ. The CDR3 is made up of 14 amino acids. V was cut by 3 bases and J by 5 bases, with 8 bases left in between. The CDR3 sequence is CASSLGRHNSPLHF. For the CDR3, the DNA is TGTGCCAGCAGCTTGGGCAGGCATAATTCACCCCTCCACTTT. The whole variable domain, remainder taken from reference TRBV7-6 and TRBJ1-6, is GAGVSQSPRYKVTKRGQDVALRCDPISGHVSLYWYRQALGQGPEFLTYFNYEAQQDKSGLPNDRFSAERPEGSISTLTIQRTEQRDSAMYRCASSLGRHNSPLHFGNGTRLTVT.

The V gene is TRBV5-1, the J gene TRBJ2-3; no firm D call. CDR1 and CDR2 (germline): SGHRS, YFSETQ. The CDR3 runs 17 residues. Trimming stripped 1 base from V and 0 bases from J, with 15 bases between. CDR3 region: CASSLYGSSSSTDTQYF. The CDR3 bases are TGCGCCAGCAGCTTGTATGGCAGCTCTTCTAGCACAGATACGCAGTATTTT.

This clonotype was seen a handful of times. At one of its ends the junction is not consistent with the germline gene, which may arise from a read error. The rearrangement uses TRBV5-1 and TRBJ2-3, with TRBD2 matching 7 bases. The CDR3 is 14 amino acids. Germline CDR1 and CDR2: SGHRS and YFSETQ. CDR3 sequence: CASSLGGSRDTQYF. The CDR3 region has the DNA TGCGCCAGCAGCTTGGGCGGGAGCAGAGATACGCAGTATTTT.

The V gene is TRBV7-6, the J gene TRBJ2-1, with D perhaps given as TRBD1 or TRBD2 (6 bases each). Germline lookup yields CDR1 SGHVS and CDR2 FNYEAQ. Between the trimmed V and J ends, which lost 1 base and 9 bases, there was a span of 13 bases. The CDR3 contains 14 residues. For the CDR3, the DNA is TGTGCCAGCAGCTTAGTGGCAGGGGAGGCTGAGCAGTTCTTC. Translating gives CASSLVAGEAEQFF.

The chain links TRBV28 to TRBJ2-4; tentatively, D is TRBD1 (6 bases). V was trimmed by 4 bases and J by 6 bases, leaving 19 bases between them. The CDR3 consists of 16 residues. Germline V gives CDR1 MDHEN, CDR2 SYDVKM. As DNA, the CDR3 is TGTGCCAGCAGTTCCCTCCAGGGGAGTCACAGAAACATTCAGTACTTC. Translating gives CASSSLQGSHRNIQYF.

V usage is TRBV12-3 or TRBV12-4 and J usage is TRBJ2-3, with D unclear. V was trimmed by 6 bases and J by 3 bases, leaving 10 bases between them. CDR3 length: 13 amino acids. The CDR3 loop reads CASSQTVTDTQYF. CDR3 nucleotide sequence: TGTGCCAGCAGCCAAACGGTAACAGATACGCAGTATTTT.

This clonotype was counted between two and nine times. The chain recombines TRBV5-4 with TRBJ2-5; D is unresolved. CDR1 and CDR2 (germline): SGHNT, YYREEE (reference sequence). The CDR3 spans 14 residues. The V and J ends lost 4 bases and 0 bases respectively, with 10 bases between them. The CDR3 region has the DNA TGTGCCAGCAGCCATCCCACTAACCAAGAGACCCAGTACTTC. Translation: CASSHPTNQETQYF.

The chain uses TRBV14 and TRBJ2-1, with 7 positions matching TRBD2. J was trimmed by 0 bases and V by 4 bases; bases with no gene match: 6. The germline V gene encodes CDR1 SGHDN and CDR2 FVKESK. This CDR3 comprises 16 residues. Here the CDR3 DNA reads TGTGCCAGCAGCCGGCGACTAGCCGGCTCCTACAATGAGCAGTTCTTC. It is translated as CASSRRLAGSYNEQFF. Using reference TRBV14 and TRBJ2-1 for the parts outside the CDR3, the full variable domain is EAGVTQFPSHSVIEKGQTVTLRCDPISGHDNLYWYRRVMGKEIKFLLHFVKESKQDESGMPNNRFLAERTGGTYSTLKVQPAELEDSGVYFCASSRRLAGSYNEQFFGPGTRLTVL.

This clonotype has ten or more counts. The rearrangement links TRBV4-3 to TRBJ2-1, with TRBD2 as a possible D gene (6 bases). Trimming stripped 0 bases from V and 7 bases from J, with 16 bases between. Germline V gene data show CDR1 as LGHNA and CDR2 as YSLEER. The CDR3 loop spans 16 amino acids. CDR3 sequence: CASSQDRLAGQNEQFF. The CDR3 DNA reads TGCGCCAGCAGCCAAGATCGTCTCGCGGGGCAGAATGAGCAGTTCTTC.

This clonotype has more than one count but fewer than ten. The chain uses TRBV25-1 and TRBJ1-2; 12 bases map to TRBD1. CDR3 length equals 14 residues. Germline CDR1 is MGHDK and CDR2 is SYGVNS. V trimming: 5 bases; J trimming: 7 bases; junction bases outside the gene matches: 5. CDR3 amino acids: CASSLGQGAVGYTF. CDR3 nucleotides: TGTGCCAGCAGTCTGGGACAGGGGGCTGTTGGCTACACCTTC.

The sample holds many counts of this clonotype. The chain couples TRBV19 to TRBJ1-4; possibly TRBD1 for D (5 bases). CDR1 is LNHDA and CDR2 is SQIVND in the germline V gene (reference sequence). Between the trimmed V and J ends, which lost 4 bases and 4 bases, there was a span of 13 bases. The CDR3 length is 15 residues. The CDR3 nucleotides read TGTGCCAGTAGTACCCCGAAGGGGAATAATGAAAAACTGTTTTTT. Amino acid sequence: CASSTPKGNNEKLFF.

V gene TRBV29-1 combines with J gene TRBJ2-7; TRBD2 matches at 13 bases. The CDR3 sequence is 16 residues long. Germline CDR1 is SQVTM and CDR2 is ANQGSEA. J lost 0 bases, V lost 4 bases, and 6 bases had no gene match. The DNA of the CDR3 is TGCAGCGTTGGTGGGACTAGCGGGGCAAGCTCCTACGAGCAGTACTTC. This translates into CSVGGTSGASSYEQYF.